This T cell receptor (beta chain) appears in the sequencing data of a study of post-analysis software for immune sequencing data. On the study more broadly: The courses of disease that were included comprised relapsing-remitting, secondary progressive and progressive-relapsing multiple sclerosis.

General study points: Normalized Chao1 diversity in multiple sclerosis patients fell significantly below that of controls. In patients, a few TRBV segments were more frequent than in controls, with TRBV5-6, TRBV5-1 and TRBV20-1 among them.

A word on this clonotype: Its target is unknown.

The CDR3 contains 15 residues. The germline V and J ends were trimmed by 7 bases and 2 bases, with 16 bases remaining between them. Unique molecular identifiers were built into the TCR beta cDNA libraries. When about 1 to 11 million T cells were used, they gave hundreds of thousands of cDNA molecules. TCRdb re-called the PCR reads with MiXCR, one entry per CDR3 protein. This table holds some 500,000 distinct CDR3 sequences, roughly 46% found once. The sequence derives from a girl under 18 with multiple sclerosis. Sequenced: blood. This chain joins TRBV12-3 or TRBV12-4 and TRBJ2-3; D is uncertain. CDR3 nucleotide sequence: TGTGCCAGCATCCTGTCTCGAAGGGCCACAGATACGCAGTATTTT. Protein: CASILSRRATDTQYF.